The next 5 T cell receptor beta chains were all read from a single sample in a study of blood T cell repertoires in COVID-19. Generated by immunoSEQ multiplex PCR, the TCRdb table keeps only in-frame clones and is missing some. The sample carries approximately 250,000 clones, 84% recorded once. Sequenced sample: peripheral blood. These receptors originate from a human donor in a cohort sampled during active COVID-19.

The CDR3 loop reads CASSQVDRDGNIQYF. The CDR3 coding sequence is TGTGCCAGCAGCCAAGTGGACAGGGATGGAAACATTCAGTACTTC. The chain combines TRBV4-2 with TRBJ2-4; 8 bases agree with TRBD1. The CDR3 loop spans 15 amino acids. Per germline, CDR1 LGHNA and CDR2 YNFKEQ. The V gene end was trimmed by 1 base and the J gene end by 6 bases; junction bases not matched to a gene: 5.

V usage is TRBV5-4 and J usage is TRBJ2-1, with D unclear. The CDR3 runs 12 residues. V gave up 3 bases and J gave up 7 bases, with 8 bases separating them. Germline loops: CDR1 SGHNT, CDR2 YYREEE (reference sequence). The CDR3 sequence is CASSSSGNEQFF. Here the CDR3 DNA reads TGTGCCAGCAGCTCGTCGGGTAATGAGCAGTTCTTC.

The V call is TRBV6-2 or TRBV6-3, the J call TRBJ2-7; 8 bases are shared with TRBD2. CDR1 MNHEY and CDR2 SVGEGT come from the germline V gene. V was clipped by 3 bases and J by 1 base; unmatched bases: 2. There are 14 residues in the CDR3. The CDR3 loop reads CASSYSGTSYEQYF. The CDR3 DNA reads TGTGCCAGCAGTTATAGCGGGACTTCCTACGAGCAGTACTTC.

This rearrangement joins TRBV5-1 to TRBJ1-4; TRBD1 might be the D (6 bases). The CDR3 consists of 16 residues. Trimming took off 1 base at V and 2 bases at J, with 12 bases between the two ends. Germline V gene lookup returns CDR1 SGHRS and CDR2 YFSETQ. Here the CDR3 reads CASSLSGGGTNEKLFF. The CDR3 nucleotides are TGCGCCAGCAGCTTGAGCGGGGGCGGGACTAATGAAAAACTGTTTTTT.

CDR3 loop: CASSEWVGGRDTQYF. CDR3 nucleotides: TGTGCCAGCAGTGAATGGGTAGGGGGCCGGGATACGCAGTATTTT. The rearrangement joins TRBV2 to TRBJ2-3; TRBD1 aligns across 7 bases. The ends lost 2 bases at V and 6 bases at J; junction bases unmatched: 8. The CDR3 is 15 amino acids. Looked up from germline, CDR1 is SNHLY and CDR2 is FYNNEI. The full variable domain, its missing parts supplied by reference TRBV2 and TRBJ2-3, is EPEVTQTPSHQVTQMGQEVILRCVPISNHLYFYWYRQILGQKVEFLVSFYNNEISEKSEIFDDQFSVERPDGSNFTLKIRSTKLEDSAMYFCASSEWVGGRDTQYFGPGTRLTVL.